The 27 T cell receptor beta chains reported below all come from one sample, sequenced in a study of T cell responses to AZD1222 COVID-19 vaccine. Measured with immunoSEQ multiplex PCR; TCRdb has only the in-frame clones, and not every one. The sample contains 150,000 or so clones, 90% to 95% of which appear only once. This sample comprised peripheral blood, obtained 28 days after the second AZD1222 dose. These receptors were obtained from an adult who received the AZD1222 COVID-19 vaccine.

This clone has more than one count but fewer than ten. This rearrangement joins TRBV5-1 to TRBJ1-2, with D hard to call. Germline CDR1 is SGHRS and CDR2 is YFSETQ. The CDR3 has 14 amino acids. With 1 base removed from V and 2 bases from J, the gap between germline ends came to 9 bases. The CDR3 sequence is CASSLQTGNYGYTF. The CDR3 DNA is TGCGCCAGCAGCTTGCAAACCGGGAACTATGGCTACACCTTC.

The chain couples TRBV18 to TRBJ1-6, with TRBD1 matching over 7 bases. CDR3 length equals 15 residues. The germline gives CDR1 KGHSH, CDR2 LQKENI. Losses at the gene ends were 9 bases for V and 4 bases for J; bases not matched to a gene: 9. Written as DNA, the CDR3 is TGTGCCAGTCGCCGGGACAGCACTTATAATTCACCCCTCCACTTT. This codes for CASRRDSTYNSPLHF.

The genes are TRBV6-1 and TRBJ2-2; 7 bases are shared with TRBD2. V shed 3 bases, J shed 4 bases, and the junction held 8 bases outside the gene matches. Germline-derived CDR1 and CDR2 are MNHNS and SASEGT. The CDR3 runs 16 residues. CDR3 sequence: CASSEPSGGITGELFF. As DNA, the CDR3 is TGTGCCAGCAGTGAGCCCTCCGGGGGGATCACCGGGGAGCTGTTTTTT.

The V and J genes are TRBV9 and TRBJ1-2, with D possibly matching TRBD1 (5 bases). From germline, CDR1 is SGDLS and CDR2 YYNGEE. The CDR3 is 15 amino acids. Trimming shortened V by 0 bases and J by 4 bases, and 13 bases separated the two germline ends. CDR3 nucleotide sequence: TGTGCCAGCAGCGTAGCACAGGTTGATCTCTATGGCTACACCTTC. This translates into CASSVAQVDLYGYTF.

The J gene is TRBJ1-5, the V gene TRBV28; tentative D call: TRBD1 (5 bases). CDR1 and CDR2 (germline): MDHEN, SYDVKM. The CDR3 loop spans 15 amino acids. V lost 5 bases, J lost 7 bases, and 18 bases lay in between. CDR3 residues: CASSPPRGVGQPQHF. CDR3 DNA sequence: TGTGCCAGCAGTCCCCCACGAGGGGTAGGGCAGCCCCAGCATTTT. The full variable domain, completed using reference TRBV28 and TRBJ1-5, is DVKVTQSSRYLVKRTGEKVFLECVQDMDHENMFWYRQDPGLGLRLIYFSYDVKMKEKGDIPEGYSVSREKKERFSLILESASTNQTSMYLCASSPPRGVGQPQHFGDGTRLSIL.

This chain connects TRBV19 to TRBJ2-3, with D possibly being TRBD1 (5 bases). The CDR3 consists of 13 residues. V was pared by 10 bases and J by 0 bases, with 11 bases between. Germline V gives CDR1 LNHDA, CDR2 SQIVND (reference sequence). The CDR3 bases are TGTGCCACCTCAGGGTATAGCACAGATACGCAGTATTTT. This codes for CATSGYSTDTQYF.

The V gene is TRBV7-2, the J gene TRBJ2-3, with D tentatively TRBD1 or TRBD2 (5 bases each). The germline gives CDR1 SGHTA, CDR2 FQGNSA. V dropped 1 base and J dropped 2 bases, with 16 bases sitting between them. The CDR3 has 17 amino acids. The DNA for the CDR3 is TGTGCCAGCAGCTTAGTGAGGGCGAGGGGATTCACAGATACGCAGTATTTT. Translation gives CASSLVRARGFTDTQYF.

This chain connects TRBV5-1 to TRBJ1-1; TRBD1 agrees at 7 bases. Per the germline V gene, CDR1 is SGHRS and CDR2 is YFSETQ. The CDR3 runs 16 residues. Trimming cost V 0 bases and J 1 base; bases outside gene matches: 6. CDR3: CASSLASTGRNTEAFF. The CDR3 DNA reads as TGCGCCAGCAGCTTGGCCTCGACAGGGAGGAACACTGAAGCTTTCTTT.

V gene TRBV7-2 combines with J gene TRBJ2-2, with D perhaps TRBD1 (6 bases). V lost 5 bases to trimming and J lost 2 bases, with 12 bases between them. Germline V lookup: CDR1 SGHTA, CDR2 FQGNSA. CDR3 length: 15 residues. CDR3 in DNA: TGTGCCAGCAGCAACGGACAGTTCAACACCGGGGAGCTGTTTTTT. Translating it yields CASSNGQFNTGELFF.

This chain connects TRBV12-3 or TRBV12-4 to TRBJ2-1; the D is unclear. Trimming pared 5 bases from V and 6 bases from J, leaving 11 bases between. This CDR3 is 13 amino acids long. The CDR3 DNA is TGTGCCAGCAGTCTATCGGAACTCAATGAGCAGTTCTTC. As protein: CASSLSELNEQFF.

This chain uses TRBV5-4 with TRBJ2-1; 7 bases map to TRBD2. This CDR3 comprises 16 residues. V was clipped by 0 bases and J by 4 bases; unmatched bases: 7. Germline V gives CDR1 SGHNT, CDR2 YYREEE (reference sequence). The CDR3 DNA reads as TGTGCCAGCAGCTTGGTGGTGACTAGCCTATACAATGAGCAGTTCTTC. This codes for CASSLVVTSLYNEQFF.

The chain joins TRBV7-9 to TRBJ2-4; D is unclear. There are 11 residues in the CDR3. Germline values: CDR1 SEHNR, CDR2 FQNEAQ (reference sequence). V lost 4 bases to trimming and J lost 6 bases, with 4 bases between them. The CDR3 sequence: CASSSANIQYF. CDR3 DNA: TGTGCCAGCAGCTCGGCAAACATTCAGTACTTC. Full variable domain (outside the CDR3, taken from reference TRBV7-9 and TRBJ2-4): DTGVSQNPRHKITKRGQNVTFRCDPISEHNRLYWYRQTLGQGPEFLTYFQNEAQLEKSRLLSDRFSAERPKGSFSTLEIQRTEQGDSAMYLCASSSANIQYFGAGTRLSVL.

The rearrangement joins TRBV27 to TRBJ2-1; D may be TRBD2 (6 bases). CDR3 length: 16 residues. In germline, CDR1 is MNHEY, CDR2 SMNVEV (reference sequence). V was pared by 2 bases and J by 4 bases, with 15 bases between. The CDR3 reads CASSLNTGERYNEQFF. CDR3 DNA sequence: TGTGCCAGCAGTTTAAATACGGGGGAACGGTACAATGAGCAGTTCTTC.

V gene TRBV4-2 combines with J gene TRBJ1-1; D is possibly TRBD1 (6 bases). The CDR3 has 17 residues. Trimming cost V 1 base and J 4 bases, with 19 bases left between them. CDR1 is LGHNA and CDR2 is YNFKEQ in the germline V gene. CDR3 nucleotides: TGTGCCAGCAGCCAAGGTCAACAGGAGACAGGCCGCACTGAAGCTTTCTTT. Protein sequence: CASSQGQQETGRTEAFF.

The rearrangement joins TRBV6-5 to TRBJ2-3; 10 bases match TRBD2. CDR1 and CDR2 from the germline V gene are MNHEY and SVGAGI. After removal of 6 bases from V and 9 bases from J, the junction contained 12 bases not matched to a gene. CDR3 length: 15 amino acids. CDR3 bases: TGTGCCAGCAGCCCCCTAGCGGGAGAGAGGGAGACGCAGTATTTT. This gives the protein CASSPLAGERETQYF.

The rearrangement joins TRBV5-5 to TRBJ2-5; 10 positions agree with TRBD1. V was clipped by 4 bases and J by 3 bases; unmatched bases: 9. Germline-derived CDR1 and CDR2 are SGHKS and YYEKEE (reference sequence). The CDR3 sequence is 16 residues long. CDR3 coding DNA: TGTGCCAGCAGCCCTAAAACCGGGACAGGGGAAGAGACCCAGTACTTC. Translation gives CASSPKTGTGEETQYF.

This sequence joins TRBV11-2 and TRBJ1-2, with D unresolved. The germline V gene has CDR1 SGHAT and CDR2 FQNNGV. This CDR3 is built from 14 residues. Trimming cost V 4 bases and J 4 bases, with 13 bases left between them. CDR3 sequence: CASSSYNSAYGYTF. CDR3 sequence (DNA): TGTGCCAGCAGCTCTTACAATTCCGCCTATGGCTACACCTTC.

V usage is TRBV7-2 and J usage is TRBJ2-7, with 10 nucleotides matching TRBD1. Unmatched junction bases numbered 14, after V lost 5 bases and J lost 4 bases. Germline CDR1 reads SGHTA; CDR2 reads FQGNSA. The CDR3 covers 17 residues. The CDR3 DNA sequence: TGTGCCAGCAGCCCCCAGACAGGGGGCCTACGTACTTACGAGCAGTACTTC. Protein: CASSPQTGGLRTYEQYF.

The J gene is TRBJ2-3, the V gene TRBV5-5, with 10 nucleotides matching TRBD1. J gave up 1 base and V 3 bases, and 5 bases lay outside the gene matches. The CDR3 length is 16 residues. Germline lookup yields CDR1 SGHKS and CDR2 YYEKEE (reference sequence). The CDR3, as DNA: TGTGCCAGCAGCTACCACGGGACAGGGGGCACAGATACGCAGTATTTT. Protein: CASSYHGTGGTDTQYF.

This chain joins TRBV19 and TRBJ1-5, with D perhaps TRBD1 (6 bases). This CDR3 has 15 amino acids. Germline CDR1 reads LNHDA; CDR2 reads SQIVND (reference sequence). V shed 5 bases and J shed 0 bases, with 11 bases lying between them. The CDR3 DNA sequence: TGTGCCAGTAGTGACAGGATAGCTAGCAATCAGCCCCAGCATTTT. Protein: CASSDRIASNQPQHF.

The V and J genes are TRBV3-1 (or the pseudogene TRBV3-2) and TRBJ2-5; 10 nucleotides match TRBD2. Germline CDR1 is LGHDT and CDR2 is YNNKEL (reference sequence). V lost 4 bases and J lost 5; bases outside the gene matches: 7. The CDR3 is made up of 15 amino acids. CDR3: CASSRAVAGGETQYF. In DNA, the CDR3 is TGTGCCAGCAGCCGAGCCGTAGCGGGGGGTGAGACCCAGTACTTC.

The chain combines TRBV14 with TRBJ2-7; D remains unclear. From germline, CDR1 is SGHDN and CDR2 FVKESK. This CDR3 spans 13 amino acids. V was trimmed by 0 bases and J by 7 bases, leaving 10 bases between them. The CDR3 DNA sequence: TGTGCCAGCAGCCAAGATCTCGCCAGAGAGCAGTACTTC. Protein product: CASSQDLAREQYF. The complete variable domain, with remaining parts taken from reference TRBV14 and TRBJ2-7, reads EAGVTQFPSHSVIEKGQTVTLRCDPISGHDNLYWYRRVMGKEIKFLLHFVKESKQDESGMPNNRFLAERTGGTYSTLKVQPAELEDSGVYFCASSQDLAREQYFGPGTRLTVT.

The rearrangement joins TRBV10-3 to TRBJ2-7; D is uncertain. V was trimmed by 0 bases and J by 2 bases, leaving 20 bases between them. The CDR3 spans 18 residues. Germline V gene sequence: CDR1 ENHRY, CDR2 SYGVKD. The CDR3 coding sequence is TGTGCCATCAGTGAGTCGGAGTTCATGGACCTAACGGCCTACGAGCAGTACTTC. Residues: CAISESEFMDLTAYEQYF.

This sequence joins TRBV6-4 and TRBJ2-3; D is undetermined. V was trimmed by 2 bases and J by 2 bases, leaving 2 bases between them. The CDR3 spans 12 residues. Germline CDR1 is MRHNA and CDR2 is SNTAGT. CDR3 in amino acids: CASSDTTDTQYF. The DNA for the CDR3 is TGTGCCAGCAGTGACACCACAGATACGCAGTATTTT.

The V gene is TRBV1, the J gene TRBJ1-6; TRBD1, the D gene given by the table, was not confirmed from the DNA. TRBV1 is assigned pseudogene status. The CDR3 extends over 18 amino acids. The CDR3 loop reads CTSSLLRQKSSYNSPLHF. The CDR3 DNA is TGCACCAGCAGCCTCTTGAGACAGAAGAGCTCCTATAATTCACCCCTCCACTTT.

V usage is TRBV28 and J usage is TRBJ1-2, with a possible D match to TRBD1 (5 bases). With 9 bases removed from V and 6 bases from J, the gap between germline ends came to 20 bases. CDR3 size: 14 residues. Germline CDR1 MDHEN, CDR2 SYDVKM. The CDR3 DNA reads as TGTGCCAGTCTTTTCCGGGGCAGGGTGGATGGCTACACCTTC. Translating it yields CASLFRGRVDGYTF.

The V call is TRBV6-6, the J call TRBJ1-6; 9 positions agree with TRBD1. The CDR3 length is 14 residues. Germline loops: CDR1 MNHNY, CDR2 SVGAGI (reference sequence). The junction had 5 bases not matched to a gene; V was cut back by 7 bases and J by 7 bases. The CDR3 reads CASISTGGNSPLHF. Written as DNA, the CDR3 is TGTGCCAGCATATCAACAGGGGGCAATTCACCCCTCCACTTT.